These 6 T cell receptor beta chains originate from one sample sequenced in a study of PD-1 blockade in classical Hodgkin lymphoma. TCRdb's copy holds only in-frame clones and misses some; the assay was immunoSEQ multiplex PCR. The profile covers around 40,000 clones, with about 80% appearing a single time and about 9.4% taken by the ten largest. Noted time point: cycle 4 day 1 (C4D1), after 5 to 7 weeks of nivolumab. All trial patients relapsed after autologous stem cell transplantation. Specimen: peripheral blood mononuclear cells (PBMCs), collected before the fourth cycle of nivolumab. The origin of the receptors is a human donor with classical Hodgkin lymphoma.

The chain recombines TRBV7-3 with TRBJ1-1, with 7 bases that match TRBD1. The germline gives CDR1 SGHTA, CDR2 FQGTGA. Trimming took 2 bases from V and 1 from J; bases not matched to a gene: 1. The CDR3 is made up of 14 amino acids. The CDR3 DNA reads as TGTGCCAGCAGCTTAGCAGGGGGGAACACTGAAGCTTTCTTT. Translating gives CASSLAGGNTEAFF.

The rearrangement links TRBV5-1 to TRBJ1-2; D remains ambiguous. The germline gives CDR1 SGHRS, CDR2 YFSETQ. This CDR3 spans 12 amino acids. V dropped 4 bases and J dropped 9 bases, with 13 bases sitting between them. DNA of the CDR3: TGCGCCAGCAGCGCCCGTCGGGAGCGCTACACCTTC. It specifies CASSARRERYTF. The whole variable domain, remainder taken from reference TRBV5-1 and TRBJ1-2, is KAGVTQTPRYLIKTRGQQVTLSCSPISGHRSVSWYQQTPGQGLQFLFEYFSETQRNKGNFPGRFSGRQFSNSRSEMNVSTLELGDSALYLCASSARRERYTFGSGTRLTVV.

In this sample, this clone turned up a few times. The chain links TRBV6-1 to TRBJ2-3; D is unclear. This CDR3 region has 12 residues. Per the germline V gene, CDR1 is MNHNS and CDR2 is SASEGT. With 6 bases removed from V and 7 bases from J, the gap between germline ends came to 11 bases. Written as DNA, the CDR3 is TGTGCCAGCAGGACTGTGGGGAATACGCAGTATTTT. This codes for CASRTVGNTQYF.

This clone has a handful of counts. The V and J genes are TRBV7-9 and TRBJ2-7; 7 nucleotides line up with TRBD2. The germline V gene encodes CDR1 SEHNR and CDR2 FQNEAQ (reference sequence). The CDR3 runs to 14 residues. Trimming took 7 bases from V and 5 from J; bases not matched to a gene: 11. The CDR3 protein is CASTPGGFGNEQYF. In nucleotides, the CDR3 is TGTGCCAGCACACCCGGGGGGTTCGGAAACGAGCAGTACTTC.

This chain links TRBV5-4 with TRBJ2-7; D not certain. V dropped 1 base and J dropped 6 bases, with 14 bases sitting between them. This CDR3 spans 14 amino acids. Germline values: CDR1 SGHNT, CDR2 YYREEE (reference sequence). The CDR3 sequence: CASSLLGSAAEQYF. The CDR3 region has the DNA TGTGCCAGCAGCTTGTTAGGTTCGGCGGCCGAGCAGTACTTC.

This clone came up a few times. V and J are TRBV2 and TRBJ2-2; D gene unclear. The V end was cut by 2 bases, the J end by 6 bases, with 19 bases between. CDR3 length: 17 amino acids. Germline V gives CDR1 SNHLY, CDR2 FYNNEI. As DNA, the CDR3 is TGTGCCAGCAGTGAACTGACAATTAATTTGTGGCCCGGGGAGCTGTTTTTT. Protein product: CASSELTINLWPGELFF.